A selection of T cell receptor beta chains follows, all from one sample in a study of OX40 agonist ivuxolimab in advanced cancers. The protocol was immunoSEQ multiplex PCR, while the TCRdb copy is restricted to in-frame clones and leaves out a portion. The sample comprises some 77,000 clones, around 85% of which are singletons, and roughly 2.2% rests with the top ten. The specimen was CD4+ or CD8+ T cells sorted from blood, collected in a trial of the OX40 agonist ivuxolimab. These receptor sequences come from an adult with an advanced solid tumor such as melanoma, head and neck, liver or kidney cancer. Both conserved end residues are part of each CDR3. Fields, in order: D gene, J gene, V gene, clone size, CDR3 DNA, CDR3 protein. D genes are given only for firm matches. For some rows the clone size is stated as once, few or many, or as a class when expanded; others skip it.

- | TRBJ2-1 | TRBV6-5 | - | TGTGCCAGCAGAGACCGTGGGGGTGAGCAGTTCTTC | CASRDRGGEQFF
TRBD1 | TRBJ2-7 | TRBV4-1 | - | TGCGCCAGCAGCCAAGAAAGGAGCTTTGGGACAGGGGGGGCCGAGCAGTACTTC | CASSQERSFGTGGAEQYF
- | TRBJ1-5 | TRBV28 | - | TGTGCCAGCAGTTCCGGGGTTCAGCCCCAGCATTTT | CASSSGVQPQHF
- | TRBJ1-1 | TRBV28 | - | TGTGCCAGCAGTTTACCCTCGGGGGGCAACACTGAAGCTTTCTTT | CASSLPSGGNTEAFF
- | TRBJ2-1 | TRBV7-3 | - | TGTGCCAGCAGCTTAGGAGGGAGGTCCTACAATGAGCAGTTCTTC | CASSLGGRSYNEQFF
- | TRBJ1-2 | TRBV2 | once | TGTGCCAGCAGCCGGACAGTCTTCGGGTATGGCTACACCTTC | CASSRTVFGYGYTF
- | TRBJ2-1 | TRBV5-1 | - | TGCGCCAGCCATAATACAGGGTCTTACAATGAGCAGTTCTTC | CASHNTGSYNEQFF
- | TRBJ2-5 | TRBV5-1 | - | TGCGCCAGCAGCTTGGTGGATAGCGTCGGGACCCAGTACTTC | CASSLVDSVGTQYF
TRBD2 | TRBJ2-3 | TRBV2 | - | TGTGCCTGCAAACGGCTAGCGGGGGAGACTAGATCGTATACGCAGTATTTT | CACKRLAGETRSYTQYF
- | TRBJ1-5 | TRBV11-2 | - | TGTGCCAGCAGCTTCAGGGGTAGTCAGCCCCAGCATTTT | CASSFRGSQPQHF
TRBD1 | TRBJ1-5 | TRBV5-6 | - | TGTGCCAGCAGCTCCGGGACAGGGGATGGCAATCAGCCCCAGCATTTT | CASSSGTGDGNQPQHF
- | TRBJ1-1 | TRBV9 | - | TGTGCCAGCAGCGTAGGACAGCTGAACACTGAAGCTTTCTTT | CASSVGQLNTEAFF
TRBD2 | TRBJ2-1 | TRBV2 | once | TGTGCCAGCAGTGAAGTGGCGGGAGCGGGCAATGAGCAGTTCTTC | CASSEVAGAGNEQFF
TRBD1 | TRBJ2-5 | TRBV7-3 | - | TGTGCCAGCAGCCAAACCGGGGACAGGCAAGAGACCCAGTACTTC | CASSQTGDRQETQYF
- | TRBJ2-1 | TRBV18 | - | TGTGCCAGCTCACCAGTTGGGGGCCATGAGCAGTTCTTC | CASSPVGGHEQFF
- | TRBJ2-7 | TRBV28 | - | TGTGCCAGCAGCCCCGGGACTCAGAGCTCCTACGAGCAGTACTTC | CASSPGTQSSYEQYF
TRBD2 | TRBJ2-5 | TRBV27 | - | TGTGCCAGCAGTTTATGGACTAGCGGAGGGGAGACCCAGTACTTC | CASSLWTSGGETQYF
- | TRBJ1-1 | TRBV10-3 | - | TGTGCCATCAGTGAGGGGCAGGCGAACATGAACACTGAAGCTTTCTTT | CAISEGQANMNTEAFF
TRBD1 | TRBJ2-2 | TRBV5-4 | - | TGTGCCAGCAGCGCCGGACAGGGAGCCGGGGAGCTGTTTTTT | CASSAGQGAGELFF
- | TRBJ2-7 | TRBV19 | - | TGTGCCAGTAGTTCCCGGGCGACCGCCTACGAGCAGTACTTC | CASSSRATAYEQYF
TRBD2 | TRBJ2-1 | TRBV5-4 | - | TGTGCCAGCACCCTGGGCGGGAGGTCCTACAATGAGCAGTTCTTC | CASTLGGRSYNEQFF
TRBD1 | TRBJ2-5 | TRBV30 | - | TGTGCCTGGAGTGGGCACAGGGGGAACCAAGAGACCCAGTACTTC | CAWSGHRGNQETQYF
- | TRBJ1-5 | TRBV28 | few | TGTGCCAGCAGCCAACATCAGCCCCAGCATTTT | CASSQHQPQHF
TRBD2 | TRBJ2-1 | TRBV7-3 | - | TGTGCCAACAGCTTGGGACTAGCGGGAGGGCTCGATGAGCAGTTCTTC | CANSLGLAGGLDEQFF
TRBD2 | TRBJ2-2 | TRBV30 | - | TGTGCCTGGAGTGTAATAGCGGGAGGCACCGGGGAGCTGTTTTTT | CAWSVIAGGTGELFF
TRBD1 | TRBJ2-7 | TRBV15 | - | TGTGCCACCAGCAAGGGGACAGGGGGCTCCTACGAGCAGTACTTC | CATSKGTGGSYEQYF
- | TRBJ2-1 | TRBV19 | - | TGTGCCAGATGGTCTAGGACGAGCAATGAGCAGTTCTTC | CARWSRTSNEQFF
TRBD2 | TRBJ2-3 | TRBV5-1 | - | TGCGCCAGCAGCTTGGAGGCTAGCGGGAGGGGAGATACGCAGTATTTT | CASSLEASGRGDTQYF
- | TRBJ2-7 | TRBV28 | - | TGTGCCAGCACTGTCGGCTCCTACGAGCAGTACTTC | CASTVGSYEQYF
- | TRBJ2-3 | TRBV28 | - | TGTGCCAGCAGTACAAACAGCGCTTTAGGGCAGTATTTT | CASSTNSALGQYF
- | TRBJ1-5 | TRBV5-6 | - | TGTGCCAGCAGCGTGGGGCCGACGAAGCCCCAGCATTTT | CASSVGPTKPQHF
- | TRBJ2-6 | TRBV9 | - | TGTGCCAGCAGCCCAGACAGCTCTGGGGCCAACGTCCTGACTTTC | CASSPDSSGANVLTF
- | TRBJ1-5 | TRBV19 | - | TGTGCCAGTAGACCGGGCCTCCCTGGAAATCAGCCCCAGCATTTT | CASRPGLPGNQPQHF
- | TRBJ1-6 | TRBV7-3 | - | TGTGCCAGCAGCTTAATTTGGCAGGGAGGTTCACCCCTCCACTTT | CASSLIWQGGSPLHF
- | TRBJ2-5 | TRBV18 | - | TGTGCCAGCTCACGCGGAGGGGAGACCCAGTACTTC | CASSRGGETQYF
TRBD1 | TRBJ1-5 | TRBV28 | - | TGTGCCAGCAGTAGCCCAGGGGGGGGCGATCAGCCCCAGCATTTT | CASSSPGGGDQPQHF
- | TRBJ1-4 | TRBV5-3 | - | TGTGCCAGAAGCTTAGGGAAGGGATTAGTACCTAATGAAAAACTGTTTTTT | CARSLGKGLVPNEKLFF
- | TRBJ2-6 | TRBV5-4 | - | TGTGCCAGCAGCTTGGGGTTTCGTGGCTCTGGGGCCAACGTCCTGACTTTC | CASSLGFRGSGANVLTF
- | TRBJ1-5 | TRBV5-1 | - | TGCGCCAGCAGCTTGGCCGGCGACAGCAATCAGCCCCAGCATTTT | CASSLAGDSNQPQHF
TRBD1 | TRBJ2-3 | TRBV5-1 | - | TGCGCCAGCAGCTTGCAGGGGGCAGGGAAGGCAGATACGCAGTATTTT | CASSLQGAGKADTQYF
- | TRBJ2-7 | TRBV19 | - | TGTGCCAGTAGTATTGACAGGAGCTCCTACGAGCAGTACTTC | CASSIDRSSYEQYF
- | TRBJ1-4 | TRBV14 | few | TGTGCCAGCAGCCAATGGCAGTCGGCCAATGAAAAACTGTTTTTT | CASSQWQSANEKLFF
TRBD1 | TRBJ1-1 | TRBV9 | - | TGTGCCAGCAGCAACCGGGACAGGGGACCCACTGAAGCTTTCTTT | CASSNRDRGPTEAFF
- | TRBJ1-3 | TRBV7-2 | - | TGTGCCAGCAGCTCGACAGGTTCTGCTGGAAACACCATATATTTT | CASSSTGSAGNTIYF
- | TRBJ1-1 | TRBV6-5 | - | TGTGCCAGCAGAAACGGGGCCGGGGGCCCTGAAGCTTTCTTT | CASRNGAGGPEAFF
- | TRBJ2-4 | TRBV11-2 | - | TGTGCCAGCAGCTCCTTGGACAGATTAATAGCCAAAAACATTCAGTACTTC | CASSSLDRLIAKNIQYF
- | TRBJ1-1 | TRBV7-9 | - | TGTGCCAGCAGTATACAGAACACTGAAGCTTTCTTT | CASSIQNTEAFF
- | TRBJ2-3 | TRBV7-6 | - | TGTGCCAGCAGCTCCCGAGGTCTTAATGGGGATACGCAGTATTTT | CASSSRGLNGDTQYF
- | TRBJ2-1 | TRBV7-3 | - | TGTGCCAGCAGCTTAAACGACGGGGAGCAGTTCTTC | CASSLNDGEQFF
TRBD1 | TRBJ2-2 | TRBV19 | - | TGTGCCAGCACGGACAGGTTTGGCACCGGGGAGCTGTTTTTT | CASTDRFGTGELFF
TRBD1 | TRBJ1-1 | TRBV18 | - | TGTGCCAGCTCACCGGGACAGGGGGCCACTGAAGCTTTCTTT | CASSPGQGATEAFF
- | TRBJ1-4 | TRBV18 | many | TGTGCCAGCTCACCACTTTGGGATGAAAAACTGTTTTTT | CASSPLWDEKLFF
- | TRBJ2-1 | TRBV5-1 | - | TGCGCCAGCAGCAGTTACAGGGCCGACGGGGGAAATGAGCAGTTCTTC | CASSSYRADGGNEQFF
- | TRBJ2-7 | TRBV5-6 | - | TGTGCCAGCAGCTTTCAGGGATACGAGCAGTACTTC | CASSFQGYEQYF
- | TRBJ2-7 | TRBV7-8 | - | TGTGCCAGCAGTAGGATGGAGACGCAAAGAGGGCAGTACTTC | CASSRMETQRGQYF
TRBD1 | TRBJ2-7 | TRBV18 | - | TGTGCCAGCTCACAACTCCCATCGACGACAGGGAGCTCCTACGAGCAGTACTTC | CASSQLPSTTGSSYEQYF
- | TRBJ2-3 | TRBV19 | - | TGTGCCAGTAGTATCGACGGATCAGATACGCAGTATTTT | CASSIDGSDTQYF